This T cell receptor (beta chain) was sequenced in a study of control samples from healthy donors and cancer patients. J gave up 10 bases and V 3 bases, and 8 bases lay outside the gene matches. This CDR3 comprises 13 residues. Germline CDR1 reads SGHRS; CDR2 reads YFSETQ. Clones were read by immunoSEQ multiplex PCR, and TCRdb kept only the in-frame ones, dropping some. In the table there are about 92,000 clones, almost 85% of which are singletons. This clonotype was obtained from an older woman in good health. The sample consisted of blood. V usage is TRBV5-1 and J usage is TRBJ1-2; 8 bases map to TRBD1. CDR3 in amino acids: CASSSGTGGLYTF. The CDR3, as DNA: TGCGCCAGCAGCTCCGGGACAGGCGGACTCTACACCTTC.